The rows below give T cell receptor beta chains drawn from one sample of a study of blood T cell repertoires in COVID-19. Profiled with immunoSEQ multiplex PCR; TCRdb holds only in-frame clones, not every one. The data hold approximately 120,000 clones, with around 82% observed a single time. Sequenced input: peripheral blood. These receptors all come from an older man with active or convalescent COVID-19. Both conserved end residues are part of each CDR3. Each record gives: clone size, D gene, J gene, V gene, CDR3 protein, CDR3 DNA. A D gene is named only where the DNA matches it firmly. A clone size is listed for some rows: how often the clone was seen (once, few, many), or a class if it is expanded.

. TRBD2 TRBJ2-7 TRBV28 CASSPSPGIRVSPGGDEQYF TGTGCCAGCAGTCCCAGCCCCGGGATTAGGGTCTCGCCGGGGGGGGACGAGCAGTACTTC
. TRBD1 TRBJ2-7 TRBV15 CATSRDPGTDYEQYF TGTGCCACCAGCAGAGATCCTGGGACAGACTACGAGCAGTACTTC
. . TRBJ2-3 TRBV7-2 CASSSQGGTDTQYF TGTGCCAGCAGCTCTCAGGGTGGCACAGATACGCAGTATTTT
. TRBD1 TRBJ1-2 TRBV7-9 CASSLEGQGGGYTF TGTGCCAGCAGCTTAGAGGGACAGGGTGGTGGCTACACCTTC
. . TRBJ1-2 TRBV19 CASSSSEGTYGYTF TGTGCCAGTAGTTCTTCAGAGGGCACCTATGGCTACACCTTC
once TRBD2 TRBJ2-1 TRBV5-4 CASSAGTSGGARNEQFF TGTGCCAGCAGCGCCGGGACTAGCGGGGGGGCAAGAAATGAGCAGTTCTTC
. TRBD1 TRBJ1-5 TRBV18 CASSPPGQGSNQPQHF TGTGCCAGCTCACCACCGGGACAGGGGAGCAATCAGCCCCAGCATTTT
. TRBD2 TRBJ2-5 TRBV7-2 CASSTHGGGVQETQYF TGTGCCAGCAGCACCCATGGCGGGGGAGTTCAAGAGACCCAGTACTTC
. . TRBJ1-2 TRBV6-5 CASSMQILDYGYTF TGTGCCAGCAGTATGCAAATACTTGACTATGGCTACACCTTC
few TRBD1 TRBJ1-1 TRBV2 CASRDRAETEAFF TGTGCCAGCAGGGACAGGGCGGAGACTGAAGCTTTCTTT
. TRBD2 TRBJ2-5 TRBV5-4 CASSYSGLAGGRETQYF TGTGCCAGCAGCTATTCGGGATTAGCGGGGGGGCGGGAGACCCAGTACTTC
. . TRBJ2-6 TRBV6-5 CASSQGQAGANVLTF TGTGCCAGCAGCCAGGGGCAGGCTGGGGCCAACGTCCTGACTTTC
. . TRBJ2-7 TRBV13 CASSLRGSKDEQYF TGTGCCAGCAGCTTAAGGGGGTCTAAGGACGAGCAGTACTTC
. . TRBJ1-5 TRBV18 CASSPREGGGQPQHF TGTGCCAGCTCACCACGGGAGGGAGGGGGTCAGCCCCAGCATTTT
. . TRBJ2-5 TRBV27 CASSLRGWETQYF TGTGCCAGCAGTTTAAGGGGATGGGAGACCCAGTACTTC
few . TRBJ2-1 TRBV15 CATSRGTTDNHEQFF TGTGCCACCAGCAGAGGCACGACAGACAACCATGAGCAGTTCTTC
once TRBD1 TRBJ1-2 TRBV27 CASSGTGSYGYTF TGTGCCAGCAGCGGGACAGGATCCTATGGCTACACCTTC
. TRBD1 TRBJ2-3 TRBV20-1 CSASYPGTGLADTQYF TGCAGTGCTAGTTACCCCGGGACAGGGCTGGCAGATACGCAGTATTTT
. . TRBJ1-5 TRBV19 CASSIALGGNSNQPQHF TGTGCCAGTAGTATAGCATTGGGGGGTAACAGCAATCAGCCCCAGCATTTT
. . TRBJ1-4 TRBV14 CASSRRGGSGEKLFF TGTGCCAGCAGCCGACGGGGAGGTAGTGGGGAAAAACTGTTTTTT
. . TRBJ1-2 TRBV19 CASSIDAAPTAPYGYTF TGTGCCAGTAGTATAGATGCCGCGCCAACAGCCCCGTATGGCTACACCTTC
once . TRBJ2-3 TRBV6-5 CASSYRARVGDTQYF TGTGCCAGCAGTTATCGCGCCAGGGTGGGGGATACGCAGTATTTT
. TRBD1 TRBJ1-5 TRBV6-1 CASSEIGTGEQPQHF TGTGCCAGCAGTGAGATCGGGACAGGGGAACAGCCCCAGCATTTT
. TRBD1 TRBJ2-2 TRBV6-2/TRBV6-3 CASSGQGSGELFF TGTGCCAGCAGTGGACAGGGGTCCGGGGAGCTGTTTTTT
. . TRBJ1-1 TRBV3-1/TRBV3-2 CASSSGWDTEAFF TGTGCCAGCAGCTCAGGATGGGACACTGAAGCTTTCTTT
once TRBD1 TRBJ2-7 TRBV5-1 CASSLAGQGTSYEQYF TGCGCCAGCAGCTTGGCCGGACAGGGGACCTCCTACGAGCAGTACTTC
. . TRBJ1-5 TRBV7-8 CASSLVVTPEPQHF TGTGCCAGCAGCTTAGTGGTAACACCTGAGCCCCAGCATTTT
. . TRBJ1-5 TRBV2 CASSEGAGQPQHF TGTGCCAGCAGTGAGGGGGCTGGGCAGCCCCAGCATTTT
. . TRBJ1-6 TRBV27 CASSSLGGFNSPLHF TGTGCCAGCAGTTCCCTCGGCGGGTTCAATTCACCCCTCCACTTT
. . TRBJ2-3 TRBV7-6 CASSPGEATQYF TGTGCCAGCAGCCCCGGGGAGGCTACGCAGTATTTT
. . TRBJ1-1 TRBV5-1 CASSLAVYDTDQAFF TGCGCCAGCAGCTTGGCCGTATATGACACAGACCAAGCTTTCTTT
few TRBD1 TRBJ1-4 TRBV28 CASSLSPGQGKKLFF TGTGCCAGCAGTTTATCTCCGGGACAGGGAAAAAAACTGTTTTTT
. TRBD2 TRBJ2-7 TRBV5-1 CASSLDSGGGYEQYF TGCGCCAGCAGCTTAGACAGCGGGGGCGGGTACGAGCAGTACTTC
. . TRBJ2-1 TRBV5-1 CASSRGDNYNEQFF TGCGCCAGCAGTCGAGGGGACAACTACAATGAGCAGTTCTTC
. . TRBJ1-1 TRBV11-3 CASSFGGSFEAFF TGTGCCAGCAGCTTTGGCGGGTCCTTTGAAGCTTTCTTT
few TRBD1 TRBJ2-7 TRBV5-1 CASRPTTGGDEQYF TGCGCCAGCAGGCCGACGACAGGGGGCGACGAGCAGTACTTC
. . TRBJ1-1 TRBV5-1 CASRLEGTTEAFF TGCGCCAGCCGGCTAGAGGGCACCACTGAAGCTTTCTTT
few . TRBJ2-7 TRBV2 CASSHGTEQYF TGTGCCAGCAGCCACGGGACAGAGCAGTACTTC
. . TRBJ2-7 TRBV15 CATSRDLGAYEQYF TGTGCCACCAGCAGAGATTTGGGCGCCTACGAGCAGTACTTC
. . TRBJ1-5 TRBV19 CASSPDPGSGQPQHF TGTGCCAGTAGCCCCGACCCAGGGTCAGGTCAGCCCCAGCATTTT
few . TRBJ1-6 TRBV19 CASSRQGMGNTLHF TGTGCCAGTAGTAGGCAGGGGATGGGGAATACCCTCCACTTT
once . TRBJ2-3 TRBV10-3 CAISDWGRDTDTQYF TGTGCCATCAGTGACTGGGGCAGAGACACAGATACGCAGTATTTT
few . TRBJ1-5 TRBV2 CASSERGGLKPQHF TGTGCCAGCAGTGAACGGGGGGGACTGAAGCCCCAGCATTTT
. . TRBJ2-4 TRBV7-2 CASSSDGAKNIQYF TGTGCCAGCAGCTCCGACGGGGCCAAAAACATTCAGTACTTC
. . TRBJ1-5 TRBV19 CASRDISNQPQHF TGTGCCAGCCGGGACATTAGCAATCAGCCCCAGCATTTT
many . TRBJ2-7 TRBV7-9 CASSLGGVSYEQYF TGTGCCAGCAGCTTAGGGGGCGTTTCCTACGAGCAGTACTTC
. . TRBJ1-2 TRBV19 CASSMTASYGYTF TGTGCCAGTAGTATGACAGCCTCCTATGGCTACACCTTC
. TRBD1 TRBJ1-4 TRBV6-6 CASSPGTVPNEKLFF TGTGCCAGCAGTCCAGGGACAGTCCCAAATGAAAAACTGTTTTTT
. . TRBJ1-1 TRBV7-2 CASSFQGYSTEAFF TGTGCCAGCAGCTTTCAGGGGTATTCCACTGAAGCTTTCTTT
. TRBD2 TRBJ2-5 TRBV2 CASSGTSLKQETQYF TGTGCCAGCAGCGGGACTAGCTTGAAACAAGAGACCCAGTACTTC
. . TRBJ2-3 TRBV4-3 CASSQEIRVSGDTQYF TGCGCCAGCAGCCAAGAAATACGCGTGTCTGGAGATACGCAGTATTTT
. . TRBJ1-2 TRBV5-6 CASSIGGASYGYTF TGTGCCAGCAGCATTGGCGGGGCTTCCTATGGCTACACCTTC
. TRBD1 TRBJ1-5 TRBV27 CASTGTGGNQPQHF TGTGCCAGCACCGGGACAGGGGGCAATCAGCCCCAGCATTTT
. TRBD1 TRBJ1-6 TRBV11-2 CASSQGGPGGFSPLHF TGTGCCAGCAGCCAGGGGGGCCCAGGGGGCTTTTCACCCCTCCACTTT
few TRBD1 TRBJ1-2 TRBV27 CASRTLGGNYGYTF TGTGCCAGCAGGACTCTAGGGGGCAACTATGGCTACACCTTC
. . TRBJ1-2 TRBV7-2 CASSPNGYGYTF TGTGCCAGCAGCCCCAACGGGTATGGCTACACCTTC